This TCR beta chain was obtained from a study of OX40 agonist ivuxolimab in advanced cancers. For the study at large: Patients received the agonistic anti-OX40 (CD134) antibody ivuxolimab. Three patients showed partial responses: one hepatocellular carcinoma and two cutaneous melanoma cases.

About this clone itself: No antigen is known for it.

Study-wide results and limits: Not determined was the antigen specificity of the expanded peripheral T cells.

Produced via immunoSEQ multiplex PCR; TCRdb's table is partial and in-frame only. The sample contains about 80,000 clones, over 75% of which appear only once. This clonotype originated in an adult with an advanced solid tumor such as melanoma, head and neck, liver or kidney cancer. This specimen was CD4+ or CD8+ T cells sorted from blood, taken in a trial of the OX40 agonist ivuxolimab.

The CDR3: CASSSGREGVNTEAFF. Written as DNA, the CDR3 is TGTGCCAGCAGCTCGGGCAGGGAGGGGGTTAACACTGAAGCTTTCTTT. The chain is built from TRBV7-8 and TRBJ1-1, with a weak D call TRBD1 (6 bases). The germline V and J ends were trimmed by 4 bases and 2 bases, with 17 bases remaining between them. The germline V gene encodes CDR1 SGHVS and CDR2 FQNEAQ. CDR3 size: 16 residues.